This record covers a single T cell receptor (beta chain). The sample originates from a study of blood T cell repertoires in COVID-19. Study details: The United States, Italy and Spain were the sources of the acute and convalescent COVID-19 samples. Sample material is recorded as cDNA or gDNA derived from T cells, B-cell-depleted T cells, or PBMCs.

V trimming: 3 bases; J trimming: 0 bases; junction bases outside the gene matches: 15. Germline V CDR1 and CDR2: SGDLS, YYNGEE. The CDR3 has 20 residues. The authors' processing: It was from reference gene primer amplification that nucleated cell counts were estimated. Some clones are missing from TCRdb's copy, which holds only in-frame ones; the method was immunoSEQ multiplex PCR. V, J and clone size derive from that table, while D and trimming were established from the DNA sequence. The sample shows 200,000 to 300,000 clones, approximately 86% of them seen only once. J is TRBJ2-6 and V is TRBV9; 7 bases align to TRBD1. The TCR was taken from a woman aged 30 to 39 who had recovered from COVID-19. Sequencing input: peripheral blood. The DNA of the CDR3 is TGTGCCAGCAGCGGACTTCCTAGACAGGGTTTAAACTCTGGGGCCAACGTCCTGACTTTC. Its protein is CASSGLPRQGLNSGANVLTF.